This T cell receptor (beta chain) appears in the sequencing data of a study of cytomegalovirus exposure and HLA in healthy donors. The CDR3 length is 11 residues. Trimming cost V 6 bases and J 6 bases, with 8 bases left between them. The germline V gene has CDR1 DFQATT and CDR2 SNEGSKA (reference sequence). Points on this clone: The target antigen is unknown.

The assay was immunoSEQ multiplex PCR, and TCRdb's table has in-frame clones only and misses some. Here the sample spans over 200,000 clones, around nine tenths being singletons. Whole-study results and caveats: According to a subsequent analysis, TCR clusters identified in the first cohort showed a tendency to co-occur across the roughly 130 validation repertoires.

The chain carries TRBV20-1 and TRBJ2-2, with D unclear. This clonotype was sampled from a woman aged 18-29 years in good health and CMV-seronegative. The source material was PBMCs. The CDR3 region is CSARRAGELFF. Here the CDR3 DNA reads TGCAGTGCCCGGAGAGCCGGGGAGCTGTTTTTT.